One and the same sample provided the 11 T cell receptor beta chains below, sequenced in a study of T cell responses to AZD1222 COVID-19 vaccine. Here immunoSEQ multiplex PCR was the method, and the copy in TCRdb shows in-frame clones only, minus some. The sample has approximately 150,000 clones, under 95% seen once; the top ten hold approximately 3.6%. The input for sequencing was peripheral blood, taken 28 days after the second AZD1222 dose. Source of these receptors: an adult who received the AZD1222 COVID-19 vaccine.

The genes are TRBV13 and TRBJ2-7; 11 bases agree with TRBD2. Germline CDR1 PRHDT, CDR2 FYEKMQ (reference sequence). J lost 4 bases, V lost 3 bases, and 2 bases had no gene match. This CDR3 comprises 14 residues. CDR3: CASSFRTSGYEQYF. CDR3 DNA sequence: TGTGCCAGCAGCTTTCGGACTAGCGGGTACGAGCAGTACTTC.

The chain joins TRBV5-4 to TRBJ2-3; 10 nucleotides line up with TRBD2. This CDR3 is 15 amino acids long. Germline V gene lookup returns CDR1 SGHNT and CDR2 YYREEE (reference sequence). V dropped 5 bases and J dropped 7; count of bases not matched to a gene: 10. The CDR3 coding sequence is TGTGCCAGCAGTTCAGCTAGCGGGGGACCTTATACGCAGTATTTT. Protein product: CASSSASGGPYTQYF.

The chain joins TRBV5-1 to TRBJ2-2; TRBD2 matches 12 bases. The CDR3 runs 16 residues. The junction had 5 bases not matched to a gene; V was cut back by 4 bases and J by 4 bases. Per germline, CDR1 SGHRS and CDR2 YFSETQ. For the CDR3, the DNA is TGCGCCAGCAGCAGACTAGCGGGAGACCCCACCGGGGAGCTGTTTTTT. Its translation is CASSRLAGDPTGELFF.

This chain joins TRBV5-1 and TRBJ1-1, with D possibly TRBD1 on 5 matching bases. This CDR3 is built from 14 residues. Germline values: CDR1 SGHRS, CDR2 YFSETQ. V was cut by 4 bases and J by 1 base, with 11 bases left in between. As DNA, the CDR3 is TGCGCCAGCAGCCTTCCCGACAGGAACACTGAAGCTTTCTTT. It encodes CASSLPDRNTEAFF.

The CDR3 here is CASSPTGPTYYGYTF. The CDR3 DNA reads as TGTGCCAGCTCACCGACAGGGCCCACCTACTATGGCTACACCTTC. The gene calls are TRBV18 and TRBJ1-2; 7 bases agree with TRBD1. In germline, CDR1 is KGHSH, CDR2 LQKENI. This CDR3 is 15 amino acids long. V shed 3 bases, J shed 3 bases, and the junction held 7 bases outside the gene matches.

The genes are TRBV7-2 and TRBJ1-5; D remains ambiguous. The CDR3 extends over 13 amino acids. V was clipped by 5 bases and J by 7 bases, with 12 bases between them. Germline CDR1 and CDR2: SGHTA and FQGNSA. For the CDR3, the DNA is TGTGCCAGCAGCGCCCAGACCGCGCAGCCCCAGCATTTT. It translates to CASSAQTAQPQHF.

V gene TRBV18 combines with J gene TRBJ1-6; the D is unclear. The V gene's germline CDR1 is KGHSH and CDR2 LQKENI. Between the trimmed V and J ends, which lost 5 bases and 8 bases, there was a span of 13 bases. The CDR3 loop spans 14 amino acids. The CDR3 DNA reads TGTGCCAGCTCAGGACTTAGAACTGATTCACCCCTCCACTTT. Its protein product is CASSGLRTDSPLHF.

The J gene is TRBJ1-4, the V gene TRBV5-1; no definite D call. The CDR3 covers 11 residues. V lost 3 bases and J 8 bases, leaving 5 bases between the germline ends. Germline V gives CDR1 SGHRS, CDR2 YFSETQ. The CDR3 bases are TGCGCCAGCAGCTCCGAAGAAAAACTGTTTTTT. Protein: CASSSEEKLFF.

The rearrangement uses TRBV11-2 and TRBJ2-7; D possibly matches TRBD1 or TRBD2 (6 bases each). Germline loops: CDR1 SGHAT, CDR2 FQNNGV. Deletions cut 4 bases from V and 4 bases from J, with 17 bases between. This CDR3 comprises 15 residues. The CDR3 DNA follows: TGTGCCAGCAGCTCCCTAATCGAGGGGGGATACGAGCAGTACTTC. Amino acids: CASSSLIEGGYEQYF.

The chain employs TRBV24-1 and TRBJ2-1; maybe TRBD1 (6 bases). Looked up from germline, CDR1 is KGHDR and CDR2 is SFDVKD. CDR3 length: 15 amino acids. With 7 bases removed from V and 0 bases from J, the gap between germline ends came to 12 bases. CDR3 sequence (DNA): TGTGCCACCAGCCCTCAGGGGAGCTCCTACAATGAGCAGTTCTTC. It yields the protein CATSPQGSSYNEQFF.

The rearrangement joins TRBV6-5 to TRBJ1-2, with D maybe TRBD1 (5 bases). Trimming took off 3 bases at V and 4 bases at J, with 15 bases between the two ends. CDR3 length: 15 residues. Germline V lookup: CDR1 MNHEY, CDR2 SVGAGI. CDR3 residues: CASSYGAGNRYGYTF. Here the CDR3 DNA reads TGTGCCAGCAGTTATGGCGCAGGGAATCGCTATGGCTACACCTTC.